This T cell receptor (beta chain) appears in the sequencing data of a study of blood T cell repertoires in COVID-19. Study overall: Sites in the United States, Italy and Spain provided acute and convalescent COVID-19 samples.

Participants spanned ages about 18 to 100 years and resided in about 24 US areas. In the study's own analysis: Quantification of nucleated cells was approximated via reference gene primer amplification. Some clones are missing from TCRdb's copy, which holds only in-frame ones; the method was immunoSEQ multiplex PCR. D and trimming come from the DNA, and the V and J calls and clone size come from that table. The sample includes some 340,000 clones, 85% to 95% seen only once; the top ten take roughly 3.9%. Sequenced material: PBMCs or T cells enriched from blood (not recorded which). The TCR was taken from a woman between 25 and 40 years old who had been exposed to COVID-19.

CDR3 bases: TGTGCCAGCATAGAGGTGGGCAGGGGGCGAGAGACCCAGTACTTC. It is translated as CASIEVGRGRETQYF. The chain uses TRBV2 and TRBJ2-5; 8 bases match TRBD1. The CDR3 runs to 15 residues. Trimming took 7 bases from V and 4 from J; bases not matched to a gene: 11. CDR1 and CDR2 (germline): SNHLY, FYNNEI.